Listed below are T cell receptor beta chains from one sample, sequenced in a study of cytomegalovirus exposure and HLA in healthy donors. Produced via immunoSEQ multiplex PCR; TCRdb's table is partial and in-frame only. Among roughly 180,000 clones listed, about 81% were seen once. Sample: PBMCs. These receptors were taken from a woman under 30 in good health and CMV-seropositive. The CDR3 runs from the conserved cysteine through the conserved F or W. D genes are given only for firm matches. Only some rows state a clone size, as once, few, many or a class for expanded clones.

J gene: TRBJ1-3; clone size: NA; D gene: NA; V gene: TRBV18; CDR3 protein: CASSPPGGVNTIYF; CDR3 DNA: TGTGCCAGCTCACCGCCGGGGGGAGTAAACACCATATATTTT
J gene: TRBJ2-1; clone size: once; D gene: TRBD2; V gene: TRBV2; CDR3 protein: CASSGTSGGHEQFF; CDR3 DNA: TGTGCCAGCAGTGGCACTAGCGGGGGGCATGAGCAGTTCTTC
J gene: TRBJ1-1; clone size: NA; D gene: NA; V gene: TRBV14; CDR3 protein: CASSQDGGWEAFF; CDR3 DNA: TGTGCCAGCAGCCAAGATGGGGGGTGGGAAGCTTTCTTT
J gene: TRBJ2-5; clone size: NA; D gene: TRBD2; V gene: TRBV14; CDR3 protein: CASSPAGLAALETQYF; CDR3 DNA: TGTGCCAGCAGCCCAGCGGGGTTGGCAGCCCTAGAGACCCAGTACTTC
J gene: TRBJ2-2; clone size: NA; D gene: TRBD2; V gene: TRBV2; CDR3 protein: CASNSGGTAGELFF; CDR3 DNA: TGTGCCAGCAATAGCGGGGGAACTGCCGGGGAGCTGTTTTTT
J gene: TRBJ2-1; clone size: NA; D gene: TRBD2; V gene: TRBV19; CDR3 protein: CASSRGLAGDSYNEQFF; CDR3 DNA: TGTGCCAGTAGTCGAGGACTAGCGGGAGATTCCTACAATGAGCAGTTCTTC
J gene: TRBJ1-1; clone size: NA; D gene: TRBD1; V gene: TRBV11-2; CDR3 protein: CASSFPTDRGRFTEAFF; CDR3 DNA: TGTGCCAGCAGCTTCCCAACGGACAGGGGGCGCTTCACTGAAGCTTTCTTT
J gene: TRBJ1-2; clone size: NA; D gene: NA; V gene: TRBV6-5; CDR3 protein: CASSRASGGYTF; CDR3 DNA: TGTGCCAGCAGTCGGGCTAGCGGGGGCTACACCTTC
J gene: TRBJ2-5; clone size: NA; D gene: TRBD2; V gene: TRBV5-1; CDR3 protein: CASSSGTSGQETQYF; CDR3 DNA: TGCGCCAGCAGCTCGGGGACTAGCGGCCAGGAGACCCAGTACTTC
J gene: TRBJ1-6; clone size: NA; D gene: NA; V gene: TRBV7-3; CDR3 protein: CASSLNRVGSPLHF; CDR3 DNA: TGTGCCAGCAGCTTAAACAGGGTCGGCTCACCCCTCCACTTT
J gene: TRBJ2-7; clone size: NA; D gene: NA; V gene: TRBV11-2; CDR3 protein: CASSLGLDTFYEQYF; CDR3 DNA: TGTGCCAGCAGCTTAGGACTGGACACCTTCTACGAGCAGTACTTC
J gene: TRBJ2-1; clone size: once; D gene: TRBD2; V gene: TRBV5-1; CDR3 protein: CASSLGGPSGNYEQFF; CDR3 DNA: TGCGCCAGCAGCTTGGGAGGCCCTAGCGGGAACTATGAGCAGTTCTTC
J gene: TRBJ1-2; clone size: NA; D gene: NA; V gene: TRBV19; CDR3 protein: CASSSEYNNYGYTF; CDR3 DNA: TGTGCCAGTAGTTCAGAATATAATAACTATGGCTACACCTTC
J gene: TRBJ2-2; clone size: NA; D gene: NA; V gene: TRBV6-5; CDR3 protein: CASTRAGTGELFF; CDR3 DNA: TGTGCCAGCACCAGGGCGGGGACCGGGGAGCTGTTTTTT
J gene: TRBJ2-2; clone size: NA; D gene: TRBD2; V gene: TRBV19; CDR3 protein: CASSLGLNTGELFF; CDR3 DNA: TGTGCCAGTAGTCTGGGACTAAACACCGGGGAGCTGTTTTTT
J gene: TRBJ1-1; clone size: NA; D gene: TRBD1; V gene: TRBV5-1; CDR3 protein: CASSHGTGGRAEAFF; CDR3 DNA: TGCGCCAGCAGCCACGGGACAGGGGGAAGGGCTGAAGCTTTCTTT
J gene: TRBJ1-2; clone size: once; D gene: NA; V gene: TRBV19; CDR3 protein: CASTVHYGYTF; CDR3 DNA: TGTGCCAGTACCGTCCACTATGGCTACACCTTC
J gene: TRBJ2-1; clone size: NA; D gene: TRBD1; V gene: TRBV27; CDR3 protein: CASSIQGLLYNEQFF; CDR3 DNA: TGTGCCAGCAGTATACAGGGGCTACTTTACAATGAGCAGTTCTTC
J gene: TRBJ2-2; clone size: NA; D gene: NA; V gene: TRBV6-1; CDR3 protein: CASTVVHGGELFF; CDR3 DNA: TGTGCCAGTACGGTTGTGCATGGCGGGGAGCTGTTTTTT
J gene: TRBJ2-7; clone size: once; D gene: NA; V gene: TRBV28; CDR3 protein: CASSPGSSYEQYF; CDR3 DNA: TGTGCCAGCAGCCCTGGGAGCTCCTACGAGCAGTACTTC
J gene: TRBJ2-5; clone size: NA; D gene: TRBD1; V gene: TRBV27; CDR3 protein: CASSLSLGQCLRTQYF; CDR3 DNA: TGTGCCAGCAGTTTATCGCTGGGACAGTGCCTCAGGACCCAGTACTTC
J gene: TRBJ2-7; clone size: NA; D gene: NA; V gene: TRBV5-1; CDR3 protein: CASSPSTGFGEQYF; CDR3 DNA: TGCGCCAGCAGCCCCTCGACAGGCTTTGGCGAGCAGTACTTC
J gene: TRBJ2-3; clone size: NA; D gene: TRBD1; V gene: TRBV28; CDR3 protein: CATLDRGTDTQYF; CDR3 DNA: TGTGCCACTTTGGACAGGGGTACAGATACGCAGTATTTT
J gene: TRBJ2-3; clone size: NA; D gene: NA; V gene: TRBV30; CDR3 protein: CAWSAGTTRTDTQYF; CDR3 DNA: TGTGCCTGGAGTGCAGGGACGACTAGGACAGATACGCAGTATTTT
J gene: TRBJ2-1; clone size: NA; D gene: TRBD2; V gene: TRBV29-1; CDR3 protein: CSVDGGGVRDEQFF; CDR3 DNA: TGCAGCGTTGATGGCGGGGGGGTTCGAGATGAGCAGTTCTTC
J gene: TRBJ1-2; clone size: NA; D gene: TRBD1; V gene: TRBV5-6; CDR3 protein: CASSSHGTGGVYGYTF; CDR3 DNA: TGTGCCAGCAGCTCTCACGGGACAGGTGGAGTCTATGGCTACACCTTC
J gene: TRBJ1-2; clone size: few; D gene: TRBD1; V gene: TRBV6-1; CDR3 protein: CASSEETGGSYGYTF; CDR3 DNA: TGTGCCAGCAGTGAAGAGACAGGGGGAAGCTATGGCTACACCTTC
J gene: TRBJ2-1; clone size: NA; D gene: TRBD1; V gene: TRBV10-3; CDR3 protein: CAIKGTDRDNEQFF; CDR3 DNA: TGTGCCATCAAAGGGACGGACAGGGACAATGAGCAGTTCTTC